The 7 T cell receptor beta chains below come from one sample, sequenced in a study of resident and recirculating memory T cells in vitiligo. The data were produced by immunoSEQ multiplex PCR, yet TCRdb's version contains in-frame clones alone and is incomplete. Here the sample spans 39,000 or so clones, 80% to 95% being singletons. Sequenced: blood. These receptors originate from a male donor with vitiligo.

The chain joins TRBV10-3 to TRBJ1-1; TRBD1 is a possible D gene (5 bases). The CDR3 contains 15 residues. Germline assignment: CDR1 ENHRY and CDR2 SYGVKD. V shed 3 bases and J shed 1 base, with 12 bases lying between them. The CDR3 region has the DNA TGTGCCATCAGTGAACAGGCAGGGCAGAACACTGAAGCTTTCTTT. It is translated as CAISEQAGQNTEAFF.

This clone was seen just once. A read error may produce the germline difference seen at one junction end. The chain employs TRBV5-1 and TRBJ1-6; no definite D call. CDR1 and CDR2 (germline): SGHRS, YFSETQ. This CDR3 contains 15 residues. The CDR3 DNA reads as TGCGCCAGCAGTTTGGGGTTTAGTGGTGATTCACCCCTCCACTTT. It specifies CASSLGFSGDSPLHF.

V gene TRBV18 combines with J gene TRBJ1-2; maybe TRBD1 (6 bases). Trimming shortened V by 0 bases and J by 8 bases, and 19 bases separated the two germline ends. This CDR3 region has 16 residues. Germline CDR1 reads KGHSH; CDR2 reads LQKENI. DNA of the CDR3: TGTGCCAGCTCACCACCCAGGACAGCCCATAGCTGGGGCTACACCTTC. Its protein product is CASSPPRTAHSWGYTF.

The CDR3 DNA reads TGTGCCAGCAGCCAAGGACTGCAGAACACCGGGGAGCTGTTTTTT. Its protein is CASSQGLQNTGELFF. The chain employs TRBV5-4 and TRBJ2-2; D perhaps matches TRBD2 (5 bases). The CDR3 is 15 residues long. The germline V and J ends were trimmed by 4 bases and 1 base, with 11 bases remaining between them. The germline V gene has CDR1 SGHNT and CDR2 YYREEE (reference sequence). Looking up the rest from reference TRBV5-4 and TRBJ2-2 gives the full variable domain: ETGVTQSPTHLIKTRGQQVTLRCSSQSGHNTVSWYQQALGQGPQFIFQYYREEENGRGNFPPRFSGLQFPNYSSELNVNALELDDSALYLCASSQGLQNTGELFFGEGSRLTVL.

The chain is built from TRBV10-3 and TRBJ1-2; TRBD1 agrees at 9 bases. Per the germline V gene, CDR1 is ENHRY and CDR2 is SYGVKD. V shed 4 bases and J 3 bases; nucleotides not matched to a gene: 6. This CDR3 is built from 15 residues. In DNA form, the CDR3 reads TGTGCCATCAGTGGTTCGGGACAGGGTGACTATGGCTACACCTTC. Encoded protein: CAISGSGQGDYGYTF.

There are a few counts of this clone. J is TRBJ2-4 and V is TRBV7-2, with 8 bases lining up with TRBD1. Germline values: CDR1 SGHTA, CDR2 FQGNSA. The J segment lost 6 bases and the V segment lost 5 bases, leaving 9 bases of the junction unmatched. The CDR3 runs to 15 residues. The CDR3 is CASSPPTGGTNIQYF. CDR3 bases: TGTGCCAGCAGCCCCCCCACAGGGGGAACAAACATTCAGTACTTC.

This chain joins TRBV30 and TRBJ2-4, with 13 positions matching TRBD2. The V segment lost 4 bases and the J segment 8 bases; nucleotides outside the gene matches: 8. Germline-derived CDR1 and CDR2 are GTSNPN and SVGIG (reference sequence). CDR3 length: 15 residues. The CDR3 region has the DNA TGTGCCTGGACAAGGACTAGCGGGGGATTTGACATTCAGTACTTC. Translation: CAWTRTSGGFDIQYF.